What follows are 16 T cell receptor beta chains derived from one specimen sequenced in a study of a mutant IDH1 vaccine in newly diagnosed glioma. Which antigens these TCRs recognize remains unknown. This table comes from immunoSEQ multiplex PCR, and its TCRdb copy is limited to in-frame clones, with some not included. The table includes roughly 50,000 clones, around 84% detected once. As to time point: week 35, safety follow-up. Vaccine doses each comprised 300 ug of mutant IDH1 20-mer peptide, with topical imiquimod. The sequencing used PBMCs, collected from a glioma patient whose treatment included an IDH1 peptide vaccine. Receptors were obtained from a woman younger than 35 with glioma.

V and J are TRBV7-2 and TRBJ2-5; 9 bases are shared with TRBD2. The germline gives CDR1 SGHTA, CDR2 FQGNSA. CDR3 length: 16 residues. With 4 bases clipped from V and 5 bases from J, the junction kept 11 bases outside the gene matches. CDR3 protein: CASSSTAGLAAETQYF. The CDR3 DNA is TGTGCCAGCAGCTCCACTGCGGGACTAGCAGCCGAGACCCAGTACTTC.

The chain carries TRBV6-1 and TRBJ2-5; 11 nucleotides align to TRBD2. The J segment lost 2 bases and the V segment lost 6 bases, leaving 5 bases of the junction unmatched. The CDR3 covers 15 residues. Germline CDR1 and CDR2: MNHNS and SASEGT. DNA of the CDR3: TGTGCCAGCAGCGTGATAGCGGGGGGGCAAGAGACCCAGTACTTC. It is translated as CASSVIAGGQETQYF.

J is TRBJ2-3 and V is TRBV27; D gene ambiguous. V lost 6 bases, J lost 0 bases, and 10 bases lay in between. The CDR3 has 14 amino acids. Germline V gene lookup returns CDR1 MNHEY and CDR2 SMNVEV (reference sequence). In nucleotides, the CDR3 is TGTGCCAGCAGACAGCTAACTAGCACAGATACGCAGTATTTT. Protein sequence: CASRQLTSTDTQYF.

The V call is TRBV4-3, the J call TRBJ2-1; D remains unclear. V was cut by 4 bases and J by 4 bases, with 8 bases left in between. The CDR3 length is 13 residues. Looked up from germline, CDR1 is LGHNA and CDR2 is YSLEER. The CDR3 loop reads CASSLELYNEQFF. The CDR3 DNA sequence: TGCGCCAGCAGCCTAGAGCTTTACAATGAGCAGTTCTTC.

The chain recombines TRBV6-5 with TRBJ2-7; D remains unclear. The CDR3 loop spans 14 amino acids. V was trimmed by 0 bases and J by 6 bases, leaving 12 bases between them. From germline, CDR1 is MNHEY and CDR2 SVGAGI. The CDR3 reads CASSYSIIPTEQYF. CDR3 nucleotides: TGTGCCAGCAGTTACTCGATCATCCCGACCGAGCAGTACTTC.

The chain has TRBV6-1 and TRBJ2-4, with D possibly matching TRBD2 (6 bases). The CDR3 totals 16 residues. Between the trimmed V and J ends, which lost 4 bases and 2 bases, there was a span of 15 bases. CDR1 and CDR2 from the germline V gene are MNHNS and SASEGT. The CDR3, as DNA: TGTGCCAGCAGTGTTCGGGACTCCTCCACCAAAAACATTCAGTACTTC. This encodes CASSVRDSSTKNIQYF.

This clone was detected only once. The chain links TRBV11-2 to TRBJ2-7; 7 bases line up with TRBD1. V shed 1 base, J shed 6 bases, and the junction held 12 bases outside the gene matches. The CDR3 consists of 16 residues. Germline CDR1 is SGHAT and CDR2 is FQNNGV. CDR3 DNA: TGTGCCAGCAGCTTAGGCAGGGACAGACCTAGGCTCGAGCAGTACTTC. Its protein product is CASSLGRDRPRLEQYF.

This clone has a handful of counts. V is TRBV7-8 and J is TRBJ1-3; D gene unclear. Germline assignment: CDR1 SGHVS and CDR2 FQNEAQ. V dropped 5 bases and J dropped 1 base, with 12 bases sitting between them. The CDR3 runs 15 residues. CDR3 DNA sequence: TGTGCCAGCAGCCAAATTGGTGGGTCTGGAAACACCATATATTTT. Translated, it gives CASSQIGGSGNTIYF.

The V gene is TRBV6-5, the J gene TRBJ2-2; 13 bases fit TRBD2. The CDR3 runs 16 residues. The germline V gene has CDR1 MNHEY and CDR2 SVGAGI. V shed 0 bases and J 5 bases; nucleotides not matched to a gene: 0. The CDR3 DNA is TGTGCCAGCAGTTACTCGGGACTAGCGGGGACCGGGGAGCTGTTTTTT. It yields the protein CASSYSGLAGTGELFF.

The rearrangement links TRBV27 to TRBJ2-7; tentative D call: TRBD1 (6 bases). Trimming pared 5 bases from V and 6 bases from J, leaving 20 bases between. This CDR3 region has 15 residues. Germline CDR1 is MNHEY and CDR2 is SMNVEV (reference sequence). Written as DNA, the CDR3 is TGTGCCAGCAGTCCGCCACAGGGACCCTTAACCGAGCAGTACTTC. Its protein product is CASSPPQGPLTEQYF.

The chain uses TRBV9 and TRBJ2-7; maybe TRBD2 (6 bases). The germline V gene has CDR1 SGDLS and CDR2 YYNGEE. Trimming cost V 5 bases and J 6 bases, with 18 bases left between them. The CDR3 is made up of 14 amino acids. CDR3 nucleotide sequence: TGTGCCAGCAGAGCGGGCTCCGTTGTAGGCGAGCAGTACTTC. As protein: CASRAGSVVGEQYF.

The genes are TRBV9 and TRBJ2-1, with 10 bases matching TRBD2. Germline-derived CDR1 and CDR2 are SGDLS and YYNGEE. Trimming at V came to 4 bases and at J to 0 bases, leaving 16 bases not matched to a gene. There are 20 residues in the CDR3. The CDR3 nucleotides read TGTGCCAGCAGCTTTCGAGAGGGGACTAGCGCATGGAGCTCCTACAATGAGCAGTTCTTC. Translated, it gives CASSFREGTSAWSSYNEQFF.

This clone has more than one count but fewer than ten. This chain uses TRBV19 with TRBJ1-5; 7 nucleotides align to TRBD1. From germline, CDR1 is LNHDA and CDR2 SQIVND (reference sequence). V shed 6 bases and J 3 bases; nucleotides not matched to a gene: 8. The CDR3 spans 15 residues. The CDR3 is CASREQGRSNQPQHF. DNA of the CDR3: TGTGCCAGTAGGGAACAGGGGAGGTCCAATCAGCCCCAGCATTTT.

V usage is TRBV6-5 and J usage is TRBJ1-1; D unclear. CDR3 length equals 15 residues. Germline V gene lookup returns CDR1 MNHEY and CDR2 SVGAGI. V was cut by 0 bases and J by 1 base, with 9 bases left in between. CDR3 sequence: CASSYSPAENTEAFF. The CDR3 bases are TGTGCCAGCAGTTACTCGCCGGCGGAGAACACTGAAGCTTTCTTT.

The rearrangement links TRBV6-5 to TRBJ2-7; TRBD1 matches 10 bases. V trimming: 7 bases; J trimming: 1 base; junction bases outside the gene matches: 7. Germline CDR1 reads MNHEY; CDR2 reads SVGAGI. The CDR3 is 15 residues long. This CDR3 is CASIRSGQGSYEQYF. The CDR3 region has the DNA TGTGCCAGCATCCGCTCGGGACAGGGGTCCTACGAGCAGTACTTC.

This chain links TRBV25-1 with TRBJ1-5; the match to TRBD1 covers 8 bases. The V segment lost 3 bases and the J segment 6 bases; nucleotides outside the gene matches: 4. Germline V lookup: CDR1 MGHDK, CDR2 SYGVNS. The CDR3 runs 14 residues. The CDR3 coding sequence is TGTGCCAGCAGTGATCTAGGACAGGGTCAGCCCCAGCATTTT. It is translated as CASSDLGQGQPQHF.